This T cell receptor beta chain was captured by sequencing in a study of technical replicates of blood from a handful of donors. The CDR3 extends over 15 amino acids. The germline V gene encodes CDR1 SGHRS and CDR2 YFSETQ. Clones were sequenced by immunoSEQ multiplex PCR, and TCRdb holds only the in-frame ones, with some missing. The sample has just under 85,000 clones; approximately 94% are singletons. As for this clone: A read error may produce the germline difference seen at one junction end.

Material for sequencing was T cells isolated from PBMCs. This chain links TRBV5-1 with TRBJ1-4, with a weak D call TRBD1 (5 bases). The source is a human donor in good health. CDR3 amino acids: CASRGGSSTNEKLFF. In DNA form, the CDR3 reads TGCGCCAGCAGGGGGGGGAGCTCAACTAATGAAAAACTATTTTTT.